Below, 27 T cell receptor beta chains from the same sample are listed, as sequenced in a study of CD8+ T cells in alopecia areata. Extracted RNA was reverse transcribed into cDNA, the sequencing template. The assay was immunoSEQ multiplex PCR, and TCRdb's table has in-frame clones only and misses some. In the table there are roughly 140,000 clones, roughly four fifths of which are singletons. As to treatment: oral pan-JAK inhibitor, 5-10 mg twice daily. Sequences were derived from CD8+ T cells sorted from blood, sampled at week 4, from a patient treated with tofacitinib. All receptors derive from a human donor with alopecia areata.

V and J are TRBV15 and TRBJ2-5; possible D gene TRBD2, 6 bases. The CDR3 consists of 17 residues. Germline V gene sequence: CDR1 LNHNV, CDR2 YYDKDF (reference sequence). V lost 5 bases to trimming and J lost 1 base, with 20 bases between them. CDR3 region: CATSSAGRGDIQETQYF. DNA for the CDR3: TGTGCCACCAGCTCGGCTGGGCGGGGCGATATCCAAGAGACCCAGTACTTC.

This clone turned up a few times. The rearrangement joins TRBV7-2 to TRBJ2-1; TRBD1 might be the D (5 bases). The V gene lost 1 base and the J gene lost 0 bases, with 10 bases spanning the gap. Per germline, CDR1 SGHTA and CDR2 FQGNSA. The CDR3 spans 16 residues. DNA for the CDR3: TGTGCCAGCAGCTTAGGAACAGGCTACTCCTACAATGAGCAGTTCTTC. Translated, it gives CASSLGTGYSYNEQFF.

This chain joins TRBV9 and TRBJ2-1; 11 bases are a match to TRBD2. The trim removed 3 bases at V and 10 bases at J, leaving 9 bases unmatched. Per the germline V gene, CDR1 is SGDLS and CDR2 is YYNGEE. This CDR3 region has 15 residues. In DNA form, the CDR3 reads TGTGCCAGCAGCGAGGCGGGACTAGCGGAGAGAGAGCAGTTCTTC. Residues: CASSEAGLAEREQFF.

This clone occurred once. This chain links TRBV25-1 with TRBJ1-2; 7 bases fit TRBD1. CDR3 length equals 11 residues. Germline V CDR1 and CDR2: MGHDK, SYGVNS. V was clipped by 10 bases and J by 13 bases; unmatched bases: 12. In DNA, the CDR3 is TGTGCCACCGCGAACCTGGACAGGCTCACCTTC. Amino acid sequence: CATANLDRLTF.

V and J are TRBV7-6 and TRBJ2-1; D is ambiguous. Germline V gene data show CDR1 as SGHVS and CDR2 as FNYEAQ. The CDR3 runs 16 residues. Deletions cut 5 bases from V and 0 bases from J, with 14 bases between. CDR3 protein: CASSQRDKSSYNEQFF. In nucleotides, the CDR3 is TGTGCCAGCAGCCAACGAGACAAGAGCTCCTACAATGAGCAGTTCTTC.

The chain is built from TRBV5-6 and TRBJ2-3, with D possibly TRBD1 on 6 matching bases. Germline CDR1 SGHDT, CDR2 YYEEEE. The CDR3 covers 16 residues. Trimming shortened V by 4 bases and J by 0 bases, and 15 bases separated the two germline ends. This CDR3 reads CASSRTGSYSTDTQYF. CDR3 coding DNA: TGTGCCAGCAGCCGAACAGGGTCCTATAGCACAGATACGCAGTATTTT.

The gene calls are TRBV5-6 and TRBJ1-4, with TRBD1 identical over 8 bases. With V trimmed by 2 bases and J by 1 base, 4 bases remained unmatched. The germline V gene encodes CDR1 SGHDT and CDR2 YYEEEE. This CDR3 has 16 residues. CDR3 in DNA: TGTGCCAGCAGCTTACAGGGGGAAGGAACTAATGAAAAACTGTTTTTT. This codes for CASSLQGEGTNEKLFF.

This rearrangement joins TRBV4-3 to TRBJ1-3, with D maybe TRBD1 (6 bases). The germline V gene has CDR1 LGHNA and CDR2 YSLEER. The V and J ends lost 0 bases and 4 bases respectively, with 16 bases between them. The CDR3 extends over 17 amino acids. The chain's CDR3 is CASSQDRAGVGGNTIYF. The CDR3 DNA sequence: TGCGCCAGCAGCCAAGATCGGGCAGGGGTGGGAGGAAACACCATATATTTT.

The chain couples TRBV7-9 to TRBJ2-7; 9 positions agree with TRBD1. The CDR3 covers 14 residues. The trim removed 4 bases at V and 6 bases at J, leaving 7 bases unmatched. Germline assignment: CDR1 SEHNR and CDR2 FQNEAQ (reference sequence). CDR3 nucleotide sequence: TGTGCCAGCAGCTCCCGGACAGGGGACGCCGAGCAGTACTTC. It is translated as CASSSRTGDAEQYF.

Concerning this clone: This sample also contains other DNA sequences that code for the same CDR3. The V gene is TRBV7-9, the J gene TRBJ2-1; possibly TRBD1 for D (5 bases). Trimming left V 3 bases short and J 6 bases short, with 12 bases between. The CDR3 is 14 residues long. Germline V lookup: CDR1 SEHNR, CDR2 FQNEAQ (reference sequence). Written as DNA, the CDR3 is TGTGCCAGCAGCTTTCAGGGTCTCCGCAATGAGCAGTTCTTC. It codes for CASSFQGLRNEQFF.

This chain connects TRBV2 to TRBJ2-7; no clear D. CDR1 and CDR2 (germline): SNHLY, FYNNEI. V lost 3 bases and J lost 3, with 3 bases in between. The CDR3 runs 11 residues. The CDR3 region has the DNA TGTGCCAGCAGTGATAACTACGAGCAGTACTTC. Protein: CASSDNYEQYF.

CDR3 coding DNA: TGTGCCAGCAGCCCGCGGGACAGGGGAGCCTACGAGCAGTACTTC. Translation: CASSPRDRGAYEQYF. The chain uses TRBV7-2 and TRBJ2-7, with 10 bases aligning to TRBD1. The CDR3 is made up of 15 amino acids. Trimming removed 5 bases from V and 2 bases from J; junction bases left unmatched: 6. Germline V gene sequence: CDR1 SGHTA, CDR2 FQGNSA. Together with reference TRBV7-2 and TRBJ2-7, the CDR3 gives the full variable domain: GAGVSQSPSNKVTEKGKDVELRCDPISGHTALYWYRQSLGQGLEFLIYFQGNSAPDKSGLPSDRFSAERTGGSVSTLTIQRTQQEDSAVYLCASSPRDRGAYEQYFGPGTRLTVT.

V usage is TRBV6-6 and J usage is TRBJ2-2; D gene ambiguous. The CDR3 extends over 13 amino acids. The germline CDR1 and CDR2 sequences are MNHNY and SVGAGI (reference sequence). V lost 2 bases and J lost 8, with 9 bases in between. The CDR3 loop is CASSYGYPGELFF. In nucleotides, the CDR3 is TGTGCCAGCAGTTACGGATATCCGGGGGAGCTGTTTTTT.

The chain joins TRBV4-1 to TRBJ2-5, with TRBD2 identical over 9 bases. The CDR3 covers 16 residues. In germline, CDR1 is MGHRA, CDR2 YSYEKL. V lost 3 bases and J lost 1; bases outside the gene matches: 6. CDR3 region: CASSQRSGGTQETQYF. Here the CDR3 DNA reads TGCGCCAGCAGCCAGCGGAGCGGGGGGACCCAAGAGACCCAGTACTTC.

This clone was counted a single time. The chain uses TRBV4-2 and TRBJ1-1; maybe TRBD1 (6 bases). Between the trimmed V and J ends, which lost 4 bases and 11 bases, there was a span of 23 bases. Germline V lookup: CDR1 LGHNA, CDR2 YNFKEQ. This CDR3 is built from 15 residues. CDR3 bases: TGTGCCAGCAGCCCCCCCACAGGGTACGGGCCGGAGGCTTTCTTT. Translated, it gives CASSPPTGYGPEAFF.

This clone was detected once. As DNA, the CDR3 is TGTGCCAGCAGCCCTACCCGGACTAGCGGGGTTTATGAGCAGTTCTTC. Translating gives CASSPTRTSGVYEQFF. The gene calls are TRBV7-2 and TRBJ2-1; 12 positions match TRBD2. The CDR3 loop spans 16 amino acids. Looked up from germline, CDR1 is SGHTA and CDR2 is FQGNSA. The V and J ends lost 5 bases and 8 bases, in that order; junction bases with no gene match: 10. Combining the CDR3 with reference TRBV7-2 and TRBJ2-1 gives the whole variable domain GAGVSQSPSNKVTEKGKDVELRCDPISGHTALYWYRQSLGQGLEFLIYFQGNSAPDKSGLPSDRFSAERTGGSVSTLTIQRTQQEDSAVYLCASSPTRTSGVYEQFFGPGTRLTVL.

The V call is TRBV7-2, the J call TRBJ2-3; 11 bases align to TRBD2. The CDR3 extends over 16 amino acids. Germline CDR1 reads SGHTA; CDR2 reads FQGNSA. V was pared by 4 bases and J by 6 bases, with 9 bases of the junction left unmatched. The CDR3 region has the DNA TGTGCCAGCAGCTCATTAGCGGGGGGGCCTCGGGATACGCAGTATTTT. Translated: CASSSLAGGPRDTQYF.

In this sample, this clone turned up a few times. The V gene is TRBV7-6, the J gene TRBJ1-3; maybe TRBD1 (6 bases). Germline CDR1 reads SGHVS; CDR2 reads FNYEAQ. With 5 bases removed from V and 7 bases from J, the gap between germline ends came to 12 bases. CDR3 length equals 13 residues. The CDR3 here is CASSPWDMNTIYF. Written as DNA, the CDR3 is TGTGCCAGCAGCCCCTGGGACATGAACACCATATATTTT.

This chain joins TRBV15 and TRBJ2-3; D perhaps matches TRBD2 (6 bases). This CDR3 is built from 15 residues. Germline CDR1 LNHNV, CDR2 YYDKDF (reference sequence). Trimming stripped 4 bases from V and 1 base from J, with 12 bases between. CDR3 loop: CATSTGEWGTDTQYF. The DNA for the CDR3 is TGTGCCACCAGCACGGGGGAGTGGGGCACAGATACGCAGTATTTT.

This clone has only one observation. J is TRBJ2-5 and V is TRBV13, with a possible D match to TRBD1 (8 bases). CDR1 is PRHDT, CDR2 FYEKMQ, per germline (reference sequence). Trimming cost V 4 bases and J 3 bases, with 18 bases left between them. The CDR3 loop spans 16 amino acids. The CDR3 here is CASSYRTGRDKETQYF. In DNA, the CDR3 is TGTGCCAGCAGCTATCGGACAGGGAGGGACAAAGAGACCCAGTACTTC. The complete variable domain, with remaining parts taken from reference TRBV13 and TRBJ2-5, reads AAGVIQSPRHLIKEKRETATLKCYPIPRHDTVYWYQQGPGQDPQFLISFYEKMQSDKGSIPDRFSAQQFSDYHSELNMSSLELGDSALYFCASSYRTGRDKETQYFGPGTRLLVL.

This chain links TRBV5-4 with TRBJ2-6; 9 positions agree with TRBD1. CDR3 length: 17 residues. J was trimmed by 2 bases and V by 4 bases; bases with no gene match: 7. CDR1 is SGHNT, CDR2 YYREEE, per germline (reference sequence). CDR3 nucleotide sequence: TGTGCCAGCAGCCGCGACAGGGGGTTGACTGGGGCCAACGTCCTGACTTTC. As protein: CASSRDRGLTGANVLTF.

The chain employs TRBV6-5 and TRBJ2-7; no clear D. CDR3 size: 14 residues. Germline CDR1 and CDR2: MNHEY and SVGAGI. V lost 6 bases and J lost 1, with 13 bases in between. The CDR3 here is CASSPGFGSYEQYF. DNA of the CDR3: TGTGCCAGCAGCCCAGGTTTCGGGTCCTACGAGCAGTACTTC.

This chain joins TRBV6-1 and TRBJ2-7; unclear D gene. The CDR3 consists of 14 residues. Germline V lookup: CDR1 MNHNS, CDR2 SASEGT. The germline V and J ends were trimmed by 1 base and 2 bases, with 9 bases remaining between them. The CDR3 loop is CASSEEWRPYEQYF. The DNA for the CDR3 is TGTGCCAGCAGTGAAGAGTGGCGCCCCTACGAGCAGTACTTC.

This clone appeared a few times. V gene TRBV10-3 combines with J gene TRBJ2-3; 7 bases match TRBD2. V lost 6 bases, J lost 2 bases, and 14 bases stayed unmatched. Germline V lookup: CDR1 ENHRY, CDR2 SYGVKD. The CDR3 loop spans 17 amino acids. The DNA for the CDR3 is TGTGCCATCAGCCGATGGGTGCGGCGGGGGAACACAGATACGCAGTATTTT. Its translation is CAISRWVRRGNTDTQYF.

The V call is TRBV2, the J call TRBJ2-5, with D possibly TRBD2 on 7 matching bases. V lost 4 bases to trimming and J lost 5 bases, with 20 bases between them. The CDR3 has 16 amino acids. Germline V gene lookup returns CDR1 SNHLY and CDR2 FYNNEI. In DNA form, the CDR3 reads TGTGCCAGCAGTGTTATCGGGGGGCCGGATTTGGAGACCCAGTACTTC. It translates to CASSVIGGPDLETQYF.

The gene calls are TRBV7-9 and TRBJ2-1, with D tentatively TRBD2 (5 bases). The CDR3 is 14 amino acids. Trimming shortened V by 5 bases and J by 3 bases, and 11 bases separated the two germline ends. CDR1 SEHNR and CDR2 FQNEAQ come from the germline V gene (reference sequence). In DNA form, the CDR3 reads TGTGCCAGCAGCCCGAGGGCGAACTACAATGAGCAGTTCTTC. Protein product: CASSPRANYNEQFF.

This chain connects TRBV11-1 to TRBJ2-1; D not certain. CDR3 size: 10 residues. Germline CDR1 reads SGHAT; CDR2 reads FQDESV (reference sequence). The V and J ends lost 8 bases and 5 bases respectively, with 4 bases between them. CDR3 bases: TGTGCCAGCGCAAACAATGAGCAGTTCTTC. As protein: CASANNEQFF.